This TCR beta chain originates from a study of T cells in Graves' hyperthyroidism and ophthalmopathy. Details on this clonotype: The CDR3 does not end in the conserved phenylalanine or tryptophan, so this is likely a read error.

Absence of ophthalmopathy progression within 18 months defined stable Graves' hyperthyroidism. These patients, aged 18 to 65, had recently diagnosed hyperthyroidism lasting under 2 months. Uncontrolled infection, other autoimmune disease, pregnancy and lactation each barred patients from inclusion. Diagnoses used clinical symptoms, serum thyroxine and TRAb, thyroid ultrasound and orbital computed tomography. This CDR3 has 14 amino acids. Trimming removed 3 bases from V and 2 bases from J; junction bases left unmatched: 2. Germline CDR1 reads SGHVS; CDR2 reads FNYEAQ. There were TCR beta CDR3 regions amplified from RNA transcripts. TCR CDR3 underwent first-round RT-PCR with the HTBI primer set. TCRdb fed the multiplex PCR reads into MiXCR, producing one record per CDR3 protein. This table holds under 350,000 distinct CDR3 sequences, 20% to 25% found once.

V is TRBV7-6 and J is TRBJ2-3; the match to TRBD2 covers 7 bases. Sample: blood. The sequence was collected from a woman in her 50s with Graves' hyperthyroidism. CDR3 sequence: CASSLRGNTDTQYL. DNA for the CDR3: TGTGCCAGCAGCTTGCGGGGGAACACAGATACGCAGTATCTT.